The source of this TCR beta chain is a study of blood T cell repertoires in COVID-19. Looking at the study overall: Samples representing acute and convalescent COVID-19 were sourced from the United States, Italy and Spain. The cDNA or gDNA used as material had been derived from T cells, B-cell-depleted T cells, or PBMCs.

In the authors' methods: Cell counts per sample came from amplifying reference gene primers. Data came from immunoSEQ multiplex PCR; TCRdb stores just in-frame clones and leaves some out. V and J calls and clone size follow that table, whereas D and trimming were derived from the DNA. The sample lists about 160,000 clones; about 85% were seen once. Turning to this clone: The same CDR3 also results from other DNA sequences found in this sample.

The CDR3 extends over 15 amino acids. CDR1 and CDR2 from the germline V gene are KGHSH and LQKENI. V lost 1 base, J lost 1 base, and 3 bases stayed unmatched. V is TRBV18 and J is TRBJ1-1; 7 bases are a match to TRBD1. Sequencing was carried out using peripheral blood. This sequence originates from an older man who had recovered from COVID-19. The CDR3 reads CASSPQGAENTEAFF. CDR3 bases: TGTGCCAGCTCACCACAGGGGGCGGAGAACACTGAAGCTTTCTTT. The full variable domain, rest sourced from reference TRBV18 and TRBJ1-1, is NAGVMQNPRHLVRRRGQEARLRCSPMKGHSHVYWYRQLPEEGLKFMVYLQKENIIDESGMPKERFSAEFPKEGPSILRIQQVVRGDSAAYFCASSPQGAENTEAFFGQGTRLTVV.